This TCR beta chain is from a study of T-cell memory formation after mild COVID-19. General observations from the study: Among contracting clones, CD4+ were mainly CM/EM and CD8+ enriched in EMRA. The finding that pre-infection memory included some responding clones suggested that cross-reactive memory joined. Contracting clones from day 15 to 85 had balanced CD4/CD8; later expanders favoured CD4+.

TCRdb passed the 5' RACE reads through MiXCR, listing each CDR3 protein once. The sample has about 340,000 distinct CDR3 sequences; 15% to 20% are singletons. The V and J ends lost 2 bases and 2 bases respectively, with 10 bases between them. The germline V gene has CDR1 DFQATT and CDR2 SNEGSKA (reference sequence). CDR3 size: 13 residues. This clonotype was counted between two and nine times. Its target is unknown. Sequencing was carried out using PBMCs or a T cell subset sorted from them (not recorded which). The chain is built from TRBV20-1 and TRBJ2-7, with no clear D. The TCR sequence derives from a man aged 18 to 35 who had mild COVID-19 (a few samples of this study predate the infection). Cell type and time point are not known. CDR3 sequence reads: CSARFPLTYEQYF. CDR3 sequence (DNA): TGCAGTGCTAGATTCCCCCTCACCTACGAGCAGTACTTC.